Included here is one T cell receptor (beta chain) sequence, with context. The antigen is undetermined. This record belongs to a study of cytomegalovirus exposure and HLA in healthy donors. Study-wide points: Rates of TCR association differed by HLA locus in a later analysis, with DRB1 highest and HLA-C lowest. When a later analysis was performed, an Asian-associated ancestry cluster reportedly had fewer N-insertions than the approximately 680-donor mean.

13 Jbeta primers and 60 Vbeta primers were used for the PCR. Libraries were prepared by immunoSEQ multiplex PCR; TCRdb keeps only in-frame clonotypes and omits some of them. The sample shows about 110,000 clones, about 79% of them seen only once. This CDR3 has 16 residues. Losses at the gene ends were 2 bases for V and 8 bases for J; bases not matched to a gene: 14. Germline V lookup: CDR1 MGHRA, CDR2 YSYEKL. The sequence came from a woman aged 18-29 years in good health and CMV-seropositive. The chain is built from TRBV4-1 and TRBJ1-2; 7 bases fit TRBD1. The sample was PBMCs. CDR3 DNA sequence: TGCGCCAGCAGCCAACCAGTTACCGGGACAGCCTACGGCTACACCTTC. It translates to CASSQPVTGTAYGYTF.